Given below is one T cell receptor beta chain in context. What it recognizes is unknown. Trimming shortened V by 0 bases and J by 1 base, and 11 bases separated the two germline ends. The V gene's germline CDR1 is SGHRS and CDR2 YFSETQ. The CDR3 is made up of 16 amino acids. This specimen belongs to a study of OX40 agonist ivuxolimab in advanced cancers. Findings and limits, study-wide: With doses of 0.1 to 3.0 mg/kg, CD4+ and CD8+ blood T cells had undergone clonal expansion by week 6. Among the lowest peripheral clonal expansion occurred in 0.1-3.0 mg/kg partial responders. Also present in some nonresponders was a low level of normalized T-cell clonal expansion.

Method: immunoSEQ multiplex PCR; TCRdb's copy keeps in-frame clones and lacks some. The top ten clones hold about 0.4% of a sample with roughly 75,000 clones, around 90% of them seen once. The sample was CD4+ or CD8+ T cells sorted from blood, taken in a trial of the OX40 agonist ivuxolimab. The rearrangement joins TRBV5-1 to TRBJ2-1; possibly TRBD2 for D (6 bases). The TCR originated in an adult with an advanced solid tumor such as melanoma, head and neck, liver or kidney cancer. The CDR3 sequence: CASSLDVGGSYNEQFF. The CDR3 coding sequence is TGCGCCAGCAGCTTGGACGTGGGGGGATCCTACAATGAGCAGTTCTTC.